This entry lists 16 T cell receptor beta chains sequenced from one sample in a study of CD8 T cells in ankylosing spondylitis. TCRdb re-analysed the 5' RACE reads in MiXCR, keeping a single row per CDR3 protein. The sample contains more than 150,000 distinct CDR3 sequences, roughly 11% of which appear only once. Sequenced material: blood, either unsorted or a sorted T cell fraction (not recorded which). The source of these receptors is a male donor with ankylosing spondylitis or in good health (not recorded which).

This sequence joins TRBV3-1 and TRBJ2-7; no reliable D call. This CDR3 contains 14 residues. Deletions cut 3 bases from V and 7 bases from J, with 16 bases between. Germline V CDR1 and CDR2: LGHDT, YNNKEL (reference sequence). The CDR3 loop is CASSQSNTAREQYF. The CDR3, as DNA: TGTGCCAGCAGCCAGAGTAACACGGCCCGTGAGCAGTACTTC.

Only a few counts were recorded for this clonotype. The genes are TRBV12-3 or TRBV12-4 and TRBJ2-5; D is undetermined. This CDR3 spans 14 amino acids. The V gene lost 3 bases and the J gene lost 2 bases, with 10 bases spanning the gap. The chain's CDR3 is CASSFGSRQETQYF. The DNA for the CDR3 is TGTGCCAGCAGTTTCGGCAGCCGACAAGAGACCCAGTACTTC.

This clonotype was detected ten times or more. Here the CDR3 DNA reads TGTGCCAGCAGTTTAGCGCTCGGGACTAGCGGCTACAATGAGCAGTTCTTC. It encodes CASSLALGTSGYNEQFF. The chain carries TRBV12-3 or TRBV12-4 and TRBJ2-1; 11 nucleotides line up with TRBD2. The CDR3 loop spans 17 amino acids. V lost 0 bases, J lost 3 bases, and 4 bases stayed unmatched.

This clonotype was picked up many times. The CDR3 DNA reads as TGTGCCAGCGTCCTCCCCGGCCGGGGAACTGAAGCTTTCTTT. The encoded protein is CASVLPGRGTEAFF. The chain carries TRBV28 and TRBJ1-1; no firm D call. From germline, CDR1 is MDHEN and CDR2 SYDVKM. This CDR3 spans 14 amino acids. Trimming shortened V by 8 bases and J by 5 bases, and 18 bases separated the two germline ends.

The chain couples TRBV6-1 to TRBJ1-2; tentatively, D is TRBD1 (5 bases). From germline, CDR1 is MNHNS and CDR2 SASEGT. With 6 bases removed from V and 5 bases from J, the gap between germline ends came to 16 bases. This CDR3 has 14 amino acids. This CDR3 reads CASSSEGRTYGYTF. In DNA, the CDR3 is TGTGCCAGCAGCTCGGAGGGGCGGACATATGGCTACACCTTC.

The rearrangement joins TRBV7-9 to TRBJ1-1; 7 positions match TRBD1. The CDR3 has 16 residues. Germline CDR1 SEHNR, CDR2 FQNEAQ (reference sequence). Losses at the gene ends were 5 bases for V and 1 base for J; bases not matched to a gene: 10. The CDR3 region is CASSLYRDRGNTEAFF. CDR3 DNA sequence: TGTGCCAGCAGCCTTTACCGGGACAGAGGGAACACTGAAGCTTTCTTT.

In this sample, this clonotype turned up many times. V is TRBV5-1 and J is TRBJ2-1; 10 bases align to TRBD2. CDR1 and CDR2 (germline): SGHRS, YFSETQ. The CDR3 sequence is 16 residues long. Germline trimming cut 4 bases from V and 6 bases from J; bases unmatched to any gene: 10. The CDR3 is CASSINLAGVTNEQFF. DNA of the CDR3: TGCGCCAGCAGCATCAATCTAGCGGGGGTCACCAATGAGCAGTTCTTC. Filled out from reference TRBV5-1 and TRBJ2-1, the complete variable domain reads KAGVTQTPRYLIKTRGQQVTLSCSPISGHRSVSWYQQTPGQGLQFLFEYFSETQRNKGNFPGRFSGRQFSNSRSEMNVSTLELGDSALYLCASSINLAGVTNEQFFGPGTRLTVL.

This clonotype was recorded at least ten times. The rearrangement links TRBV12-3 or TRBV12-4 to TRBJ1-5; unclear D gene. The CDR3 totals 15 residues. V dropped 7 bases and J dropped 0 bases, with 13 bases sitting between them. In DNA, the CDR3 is TGTGCCAGCACCACCGACGGCTATAGCAATCAGCCCCAGCATTTT. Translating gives CASTTDGYSNQPQHF.

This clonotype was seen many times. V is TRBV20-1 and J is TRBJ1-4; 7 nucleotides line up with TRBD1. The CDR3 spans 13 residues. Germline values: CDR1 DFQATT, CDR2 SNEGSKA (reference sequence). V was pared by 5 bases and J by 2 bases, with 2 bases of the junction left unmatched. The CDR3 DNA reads TGCAGTGCTTCCAGGGGGACTAATGAAAAACTGTTTTTT. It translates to CSASRGTNEKLFF.

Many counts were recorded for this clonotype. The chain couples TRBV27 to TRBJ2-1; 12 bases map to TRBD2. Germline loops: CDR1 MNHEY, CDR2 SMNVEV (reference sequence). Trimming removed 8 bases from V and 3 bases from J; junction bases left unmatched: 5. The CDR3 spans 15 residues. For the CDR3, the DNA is TGTGCCAGCCGGACTAGCGGGATTGACTACAATGAGCAGTTCTTC. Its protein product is CASRTSGIDYNEQFF.

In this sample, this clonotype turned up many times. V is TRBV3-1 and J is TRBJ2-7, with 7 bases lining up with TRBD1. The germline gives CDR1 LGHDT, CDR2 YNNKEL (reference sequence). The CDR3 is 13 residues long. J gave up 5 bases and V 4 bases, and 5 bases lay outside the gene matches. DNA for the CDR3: TGTGCCAGCAGCCCATCGACAGGGAACGAGCAGTACTTC. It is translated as CASSPSTGNEQYF.

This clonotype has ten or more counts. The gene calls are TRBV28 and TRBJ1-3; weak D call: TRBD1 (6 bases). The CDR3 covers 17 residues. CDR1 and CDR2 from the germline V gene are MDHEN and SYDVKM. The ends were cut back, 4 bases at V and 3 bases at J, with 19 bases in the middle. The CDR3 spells CASSSPGPGAVGNTIYF. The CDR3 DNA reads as TGTGCCAGCAGTTCCCCTGGTCCGGGGGCAGTTGGAAACACCATATATTTT.

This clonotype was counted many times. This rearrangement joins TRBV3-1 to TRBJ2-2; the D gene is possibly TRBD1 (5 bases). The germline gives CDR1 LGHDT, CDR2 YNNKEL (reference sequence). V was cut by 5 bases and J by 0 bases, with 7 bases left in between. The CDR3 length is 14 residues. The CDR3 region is CASSAGTNTGELFF. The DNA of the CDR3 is TGTGCCAGCAGCGCAGGGACGAACACCGGGGAGCTGTTTTTT. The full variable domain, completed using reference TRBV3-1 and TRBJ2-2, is DTAVSQTPKYLVTQMGNDKSIKCEQNLGHDTMYWYKQDSKKFLKIMFSYNNKELIINETVPNRFSPKSPDKAHLNLHINSLELGDSAVYFCASSAGTNTGELFFGEGSRLTVL.

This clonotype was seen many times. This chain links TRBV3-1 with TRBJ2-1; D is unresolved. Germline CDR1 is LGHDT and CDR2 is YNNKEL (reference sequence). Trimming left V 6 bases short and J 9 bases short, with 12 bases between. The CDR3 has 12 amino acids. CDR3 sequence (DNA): TGTGCCAGCAGAGCATTAGTGGGTGAGCAGTTCTTC. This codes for CASRALVGEQFF.

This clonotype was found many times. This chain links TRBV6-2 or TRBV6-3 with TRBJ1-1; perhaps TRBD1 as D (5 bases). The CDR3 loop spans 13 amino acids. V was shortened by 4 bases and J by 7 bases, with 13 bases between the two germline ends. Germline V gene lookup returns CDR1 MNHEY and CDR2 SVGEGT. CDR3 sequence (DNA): TGTGCCAGCAGTTCCGACAGCTATAGTGAAGCTTTCTTT. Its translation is CASSSDSYSEAFF.

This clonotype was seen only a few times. The DNA of the CDR3 is TGTGCCAGCAGCAAACGACAGGGCTACACCGGGGAGCTGTTTTTT. Its protein product is CASSKRQGYTGELFF. The chain joins TRBV7-2 to TRBJ2-2; 7 nucleotides match TRBD1. Germline CDR1 reads SGHTA; CDR2 reads FQGNSA. Unmatched junction bases numbered 6, after V lost 5 bases and J lost 3 bases. This CDR3 contains 15 residues.